This record looks at one T cell receptor beta chain sequence and its context. Antigen specificity is unknown. The data are from a study of cytomegalovirus exposure and HLA in healthy donors. Broader study findings: What TCR beta sequences reportedly achieved was accurate prediction of HLA-A and HLA-B alleles in most subjects. The productive fraction for most TCR beta V segments was about 87% or about 30% in an earlier analysis.

V was clipped by 8 bases and J by 6 bases; unmatched bases: 10. This CDR3 contains 13 residues. Germline values: CDR1 LNHDA, CDR2 SQIVND (reference sequence). The PCR had 60 Vbeta and 13 Jbeta primers. Sequencing used immunoSEQ multiplex PCR; TCRdb keeps in-frame clones, though not all of them. This sample has 100,000 to 150,000 clones, with approximately 78% found just once. Sequencing was carried out using PBMCs. This TCR was recovered from a woman aged 40 to 55 in good health and CMV-seronegative. The rearrangement links TRBV19 to TRBJ2-7, with 7 positions matching TRBD1. The CDR3 region is CASGTLNRGEQYF. The CDR3 bases are TGTGCCAGTGGTACCCTAAACAGGGGCGAGCAGTACTTC.